The 14 T cell receptor beta chains in this list originate from one sample, sequenced in a study of blood T cells in healthy people across ages. With a J-beta primer mix and a sample-barcoded 5' primer, a second PCR ran roughly 6 to 12 cycles. TCRdb re-derived calls from the 5' RACE reads in MiXCR, one entry per CDR3 protein. The table records about 720,000 distinct CDR3 sequences, about 20% of them present only once. Sequencing was carried out using blood. All receptors come from a man aged 70-80 years in good health.

This clonotype was seen only a few times. The V and J genes are TRBV12-3 or TRBV12-4 and TRBJ1-2; the D gene is possibly TRBD1 (5 bases). Trimming left V 3 bases short and J 0 bases short, with 11 bases between. The CDR3 loop spans 15 amino acids. In DNA form, the CDR3 reads TGTGCCAGCAGTTTGGGGGAGTTGGCTAACTATGGCTACACCTTC. Encoded protein: CASSLGELANYGYTF.

This clonotype was counted between two and nine times. V and J are TRBV20-1 and TRBJ1-5; perhaps TRBD1 as D (5 bases). V lost 3 bases to trimming and J lost 0 bases, with 15 bases between them. CDR1 DFQATT and CDR2 SNEGSKA come from the germline V gene (reference sequence). The CDR3 contains 16 residues. The CDR3 loop reads CSARETGPHSNQPQHF. CDR3 sequence (DNA): TGCAGTGCTAGGGAAACGGGACCGCATAGCAATCAGCCCCAGCATTTT.

This sequence joins TRBV3-1 and TRBJ2-7; D not certain. Germline V lookup: CDR1 LGHDT, CDR2 YNNKEL (reference sequence). This CDR3 contains 12 residues. V lost 2 bases and J lost 6, with 8 bases in between. DNA of the CDR3: TGTGCCAGCAGCCAATCATGGGGCGAGCAGTACGTC. The encoded protein is CASSQSWGEQYV.

The CDR3 DNA reads as TGTGCCAGCAGTGAAGCCTTAAAGGGGACAACAGATACGCAGTATTTT. This sequence encodes CASSEALKGTTDTQYF. The chain employs TRBV6-1 and TRBJ2-3, with D possibly TRBD1 on 6 matching bases. The V and J ends lost 0 bases and 3 bases respectively, with 13 bases between them. The CDR3 loop spans 16 amino acids. Looked up from germline, CDR1 is MNHNS and CDR2 is SASEGT.

This clonotype appeared a few times. The gene calls are TRBV7-2 and TRBJ1-4, with D maybe TRBD1 (6 bases). CDR3 size: 13 residues. The germline CDR1 and CDR2 sequences are SGHTA and FQGNSA. V was trimmed by 5 bases and J by 6 bases, leaving 10 bases between them. The DNA of the CDR3 is TGTGCCAGCAGCGGGACAAGGGATGAAAAACTGTTTTTT. Its translation is CASSGTRDEKLFF.

DNA for the CDR3: TGCGCCAGCAGCTTGGAGGGGGCGAGGGGGACAGATACGCAGTATTTT. Translated, it gives CASSLEGARGTDTQYF. This chain joins TRBV5-1 and TRBJ2-3; TRBD1 matches at 7 bases. This CDR3 has 16 amino acids. With 0 bases clipped from V and 3 bases from J, the junction kept 7 bases outside the gene matches. Germline V CDR1 and CDR2: SGHRS, YFSETQ. Full variable domain (outside the CDR3, taken from reference TRBV5-1 and TRBJ2-3): KAGVTQTPRYLIKTRGQQVTLSCSPISGHRSVSWYQQTPGQGLQFLFEYFSETQRNKGNFPGRFSGRQFSNSRSEMNVSTLELGDSALYLCASSLEGARGTDTQYFGPGTRLTVL.

This clonotype has just a few counts. The chain combines TRBV7-2 with TRBJ2-3; maybe TRBD1 (6 bases). V was clipped by 4 bases and J by 4 bases, with 12 bases between them. Germline CDR1 SGHTA, CDR2 FQGNSA. The CDR3 is 14 residues long. CDR3 residues: CASSSNRVADTQYF. In DNA, the CDR3 is TGTGCCAGCAGCTCAAACAGGGTCGCAGATACGCAGTATTTT. Together with reference TRBV7-2 and TRBJ2-3, the CDR3 gives the full variable domain: GAGVSQSPSNKVTEKGKDVELRCDPISGHTALYWYRQSLGQGLEFLIYFQGNSAPDKSGLPSDRFSAERTGGSVSTLTIQRTQQEDSAVYLCASSSNRVADTQYFGPGTRLTVL.

The chain employs TRBV6-5 and TRBJ2-3, with TRBD2 matching over 10 bases. After removal of 6 bases from V and 7 bases from J, the junction contained 10 bases not matched to a gene. There are 15 residues in the CDR3. Germline V gene lookup returns CDR1 MNHEY and CDR2 SVGAGI. CDR3 protein: CASSPGLALIYTQYF. The CDR3 DNA reads as TGTGCCAGCAGCCCGGGACTAGCGCTAATATATACGCAGTATTTT.

In this sample, this clonotype turned up a few times. The CDR3 DNA reads as TGCGCCAGCAGCTTGGACGGCATCATGAACACTGAAGCTTTCTTT. As protein: CASSLDGIMNTEAFF. The J gene is TRBJ1-1, the V gene TRBV5-1; D call uncertain. CDR3 size: 15 residues. V shed 0 bases and J shed 0 bases, with 9 bases lying between them. Germline CDR1 and CDR2: SGHRS and YFSETQ.

For the CDR3, the DNA is TGCGCCAGCAGCCGGGACAGGGACGAGCAGTACTTC. Translating it yields CASSRDRDEQYF. The chain joins TRBV5-1 to TRBJ2-1; 9 nucleotides align to TRBD1. The DNA end is a closer match to TRBJ2-7, so the J assignment may be wrong. CDR1 is SGHRS and CDR2 is YFSETQ in the germline V gene. This CDR3 region has 12 residues.

This chain joins TRBV9 and TRBJ2-1, with 7 positions matching TRBD1. CDR3 length equals 15 residues. Germline loops: CDR1 SGDLS, CDR2 YYNGEE. The ends lost 4 bases at V and 6 bases at J; junction bases unmatched: 10. CDR3 sequence: CASSSRQGLINEQFF. CDR3 DNA sequence: TGTGCCAGCAGCTCCCGACAGGGATTGATCAATGAGCAGTTCTTC.

This clonotype has more than one count but fewer than ten. Mismatch with germline at one junction end may stem from a read error. V and J are TRBV5-1 and TRBJ1-6; possibly TRBD1 for D (5 bases). The CDR3 sequence is 15 residues long. Germline CDR1 SGHRS, CDR2 YFSETQ. The CDR3 region is CASTPRDSDNSPLHF. The CDR3 bases are TGCGCCAGCACCCCGCGGGACTCCGATAATTCACCCCTCCACTTT.

The chain is built from TRBV14 and TRBJ2-1; 11 nucleotides agree with TRBD2. Germline CDR1 is SGHDN and CDR2 is FVKESK. The CDR3 sequence is 15 residues long. Trimming at V came to 4 bases and at J to 10 bases, leaving 9 bases not matched to a gene. The CDR3 nucleotides are TGTGCCAGCAGCCCTCGACTAGCGGGGTCAGGGGAGCAGTTCTTC. Protein product: CASSPRLAGSGEQFF.

The chain combines TRBV12-3 or TRBV12-4 with TRBJ2-5; D possibly corresponds to TRBD2 (6 bases). This CDR3 contains 13 residues. The V gene lost 8 bases and the J gene lost 3 bases, with 13 bases spanning the gap. CDR3 amino acids: CASPGSGEETQYF. CDR3 DNA sequence: TGTGCCAGCCCGGGTTCGGGAGAAGAGACCCAGTACTTC.